This T cell receptor (beta chain) was recovered during a study of shared clonotypes between healthy human individuals. TCRdb's table, derived via immunoSEQ multiplex PCR, lists solely in-frame clones and lacks some. The data hold some 95,000 clones, with 67% observed a single time. Germline CDR1 reads MGHDK; CDR2 reads SYGVNS. This CDR3 spans 17 amino acids. The V segment lost 6 bases and the J segment 2 bases; nucleotides outside the gene matches: 13. The sequenced material came from memory CD8+ T cells sorted from blood. Specified subset: CD45RO+ cells pooled with CCR7-negative TemRA cells. The TCR sequence derives from a man aged 25 to 40 in good health. This sequence joins TRBV25-1 and TRBJ2-3; 8 bases map to TRBD2. The CDR3 sequence is CASSPKGAGDITDTQYF. DNA of the CDR3: TGTGCCAGCAGCCCAAAAGGAGCGGGAGATATCACAGATACGCAGTATTTT.